These 24 T cell receptor beta chains were all obtained from the same sample, sequenced in a study of brain T cells in children with intractable seizures. The time point here: blood from clinic visit 5 months post-surgery; TSC patient then seizure free. Using immunoSEQ multiplex PCR, the repertoire was profiled, and TCRdb retains in-frame clones only, with some absent. The repertoire holds about 340,000 clones, with over 90% as singletons. The sample consisted of peripheral blood, taken around 5 months after surgery. These receptors were taken from a boy younger than two with tuberous sclerosis and intractable seizures.

The chain recombines TRBV2 with TRBJ1-2; D remains ambiguous. This CDR3 has 13 residues. Deletions cut 4 bases from V and 8 bases from J, with 14 bases between. Germline CDR1 and CDR2: SNHLY and FYNNEI. The CDR3 nucleotides read TGTGCCAGCAGTGGGTTGAGGCGAGGGGGCTACACCTTC. Its protein product is CASSGLRRGGYTF. Combining the CDR3 with reference TRBV2 and TRBJ1-2 gives the whole variable domain EPEVTQTPSHQVTQMGQEVILRCVPISNHLYFYWYRQILGQKVEFLVSFYNNEISEKSEIFDDQFSVERPDGSNFTLKIRSTKLEDSAMYFCASSGLRRGGYTFGSGTRLTVV.

The J gene is TRBJ2-2, the V gene TRBV2; D is unclear. V lost 6 bases to trimming and J lost 5 bases, with 7 bases between them. This CDR3 has 12 residues. The germline gives CDR1 SNHLY, CDR2 FYNNEI. CDR3 coding DNA: TGTGCCAGCAGGGGAATAACCGGGGAGCTGTTTTTT. Protein product: CASRGITGELFF.

The rearrangement joins TRBV11-2 to TRBJ2-7; D might be TRBD1 (7 bases). V shed 3 bases and J shed 2 bases, with 14 bases lying between them. CDR1 is SGHAT and CDR2 is FQNNGV in the germline V gene. CDR3 length equals 15 residues. The CDR3 is CASSLNRGLTYEQYF. The CDR3, as DNA: TGTGCCAGCAGCTTGAACAGGGGACTGACCTACGAGCAGTACTTC.

The V and J genes are TRBV11-3 and TRBJ2-1; TRBD2 matches 11 bases. Germline CDR1 reads SGHNT; CDR2 reads YENEEA. CDR3 size: 15 residues. V dropped 5 bases and J dropped 4; count of bases not matched to a gene: 4. Written as DNA, the CDR3 is TGTGCCAGCAGCGAAGGGACTAGCGGTTACAATGAGCAGTTCTTC. Its protein is CASSEGTSGYNEQFF.

This sequence joins TRBV19 and TRBJ2-4; TRBD1 matches 8 bases. This CDR3 has 11 residues. Germline CDR1 LNHDA, CDR2 SQIVND (reference sequence). The ends lost 7 bases at V and 9 bases at J; junction bases unmatched: 2. The CDR3 spells CASKQGAIQYF. CDR3 DNA: TGTGCCAGTAAGCAGGGGGCCATTCAGTACTTC.

The CDR3 coding sequence is TGTGCCAGCAAGCCCCTAGCGGGAGAAAACACAGATACGCAGTATTTT. Protein: CASKPLAGENTDTQYF. V usage is TRBV9 and J usage is TRBJ2-3; 10 nucleotides agree with TRBD2. J gave up 2 bases and V 6 bases, and 9 bases lay outside the gene matches. Germline CDR1 reads SGDLS; CDR2 reads YYNGEE. The CDR3 consists of 16 residues.

Only one count was recorded for this clone. The gene calls are TRBV30 and TRBJ2-5; perhaps TRBD2 as D (6 bases). The germline gives CDR1 GTSNPN, CDR2 SVGIG (reference sequence). The CDR3 covers 15 residues. With 2 bases removed from V and 0 bases from J, the gap between germline ends came to 13 bases. The CDR3 DNA follows: TGTGCCTGGAGTCCTGGGGAGGAGTACCAAGAGACCCAGTACTTC. Its translation: CAWSPGEEYQETQYF.

The chain has TRBV18 and TRBJ1-2, with TRBD1 as a possible D gene (5 bases). V lost 3 bases to trimming and J lost 0 bases, with 8 bases between them. CDR1 and CDR2 (germline): KGHSH, LQKENI. The CDR3 loop spans 14 amino acids. The CDR3 protein is CASSPGDANYGYTF. The DNA of the CDR3 is TGTGCCAGCTCACCGGGGGATGCTAACTATGGCTACACCTTC.

The chain couples TRBV15 to TRBJ1-2; 8 bases agree with TRBD1. V was clipped by 0 bases and J by 4 bases; unmatched bases: 4. Germline V gene data show CDR1 as LNHNV and CDR2 as YYDKDF (reference sequence). This CDR3 is built from 15 residues. The CDR3 loop is CATSRETGDRYGYTF. CDR3 coding DNA: TGTGCCACCAGCAGAGAGACAGGGGATCGCTATGGCTACACCTTC. The full variable domain, with the rest looked up from reference TRBV15 and TRBJ1-2, is DAMVIQNPRYQVTQFGKPVTLSCSQTLNHNVMYWYQQKSSQAPKLLFHYYDKDFNNEADTPDNFQSRRPNTSFCFLDIRSPGLGDTAMYLCATSRETGDRYGYTFGSGTRLTVV.

This clone was detected once. The genes are TRBV13 and TRBJ1-6, with 7 positions matching TRBD1. The CDR3 consists of 16 residues. J was trimmed by 8 bases and V by 6 bases; bases with no gene match: 13. Germline assignment: CDR1 PRHDT and CDR2 FYEKMQ (reference sequence). CDR3 amino acids: CASRHWGRGKDSPLHF. The DNA of the CDR3 is TGTGCCAGCAGACACTGGGGCAGGGGGAAGGATTCACCCCTCCACTTT.

The chain links TRBV6-1 to TRBJ1-3; D call uncertain. V was trimmed by 2 bases and J by 2 bases, leaving 16 bases between them. This CDR3 has 17 amino acids. CDR1 and CDR2 from the germline V gene are MNHNS and SASEGT. Here the CDR3 DNA reads TGTGCCAGCAGTGAATTTGTTGGGGAGTCTACTGGAAACACCATATATTTT. Its translation: CASSEFVGESTGNTIYF.

This chain connects TRBV4-2 to TRBJ2-1, with D uncertain. This CDR3 spans 16 amino acids. Germline V lookup: CDR1 LGHNA, CDR2 YNFKEQ. V was clipped by 4 bases and J by 0 bases, with 13 bases between them. The CDR3 DNA reads TGTGCCAGCAGCCCAGACTCGCGGAGCTCCTACAATGAGCAGTTCTTC. Protein product: CASSPDSRSSYNEQFF.

This clone has only one observation. The chain's CDR3 is CASSESLWNTEAFF. As DNA, the CDR3 is TGTGCCAGCAGTGAAAGTCTCTGGAACACTGAAGCTTTCTTT. The chain joins TRBV6-1 to TRBJ1-1; D unresolved. Germline CDR1 and CDR2: MNHNS and SASEGT. Trimming shortened V by 2 bases and J by 1 base, and 8 bases separated the two germline ends. This CDR3 spans 14 amino acids.

The chain uses TRBV29-1 and TRBJ2-1; 7 bases fit TRBD2. Per germline, CDR1 SQVTM and CDR2 ANQGSEA. The CDR3 extends over 15 amino acids. V gave up 4 bases and J gave up 1 base; unmatched junction bases: 7. The CDR3 DNA is TGCAGCGTTGGCGGGAGTCAACCTTCCTACAATGAGCAGTTCTTC. It encodes CSVGGSQPSYNEQFF.

The chain joins TRBV2 to TRBJ2-7; D is ambiguous. This CDR3 is 13 amino acids long. Looked up from germline, CDR1 is SNHLY and CDR2 is FYNNEI. V gave up 6 bases and J gave up 0 bases, with 9 bases separating them. The CDR3 DNA is TGTGCCAGCAGGACGACTTACTCCTACGAGCAGTACTTC. Translation: CASRTTYSYEQYF.

This clone was counted once. This chain uses TRBV5-4 with TRBJ2-2; D is tentatively TRBD1 or TRBD2 (5 bases each). This CDR3 has 16 residues. V lost 4 bases, J lost 1 base, and 14 bases lay in between. CDR1 is SGHNT and CDR2 is YYREEE in the germline V gene (reference sequence). CDR3 sequence reads: CASSLRGPLNTGELFF. Written as DNA, the CDR3 is TGTGCCAGCAGCCTCCGGGGACCCCTGAACACCGGGGAGCTGTTTTTT.

The count of this clone is one. The chain couples TRBV11-2 to TRBJ2-3; D perhaps matches TRBD1 (5 bases). Trimming pared 5 bases from V and 4 bases from J, leaving 10 bases between. In germline, CDR1 is SGHAT, CDR2 FQNNGV. This CDR3 has 13 residues. The CDR3 DNA reads as TGTGCCAGCAGCAGGGGCGAGCCAGATACGCAGTATTTT. Its translation is CASSRGEPDTQYF.

The V call is TRBV7-3, the J call TRBJ2-2; D gene unclear. The V gene's germline CDR1 is SGHTA and CDR2 FQGTGA. Trimming left V 1 base short and J 1 base short, with 16 bases between. This CDR3 comprises 18 residues. CDR3 in amino acids: CASSLIPWSWENTGELFF. CDR3 bases: TGTGCCAGCAGCTTAATACCGTGGAGTTGGGAGAACACCGGGGAGCTGTTTTTT. Based on the CDR3 plus reference TRBV7-3 and TRBJ2-2, the full variable domain is GAGVSQTPSNKVTEKGKYVELRCDPISGHTALYWYRQSLGQGPEFLIYFQGTGAADDSGLPNDRFFAVRPEGSVSTLKIQRTERGDSAVYLCASSLIPWSWENTGELFFGEGSRLTVL.

V is TRBV24-1 and J is TRBJ1-1; D possibly corresponds to TRBD1 (5 bases). The V and J ends lost 7 bases and 1 base respectively, with 9 bases between them. Germline-derived CDR1 and CDR2 are KGHDR and SFDVKD. This CDR3 contains 13 residues. The CDR3 DNA reads as TGTGCCACCAGAGGGGCAAGGAACACTGAAGCTTTCTTT. Translated: CATRGARNTEAFF.

This clone came up once. This sequence joins TRBV25-1 and TRBJ2-2, with 7 bases lining up with TRBD2. This CDR3 is 16 amino acids long. Germline-derived CDR1 and CDR2 are MGHDK and SYGVNS. V lost 0 bases, J lost 4 bases, and 5 bases stayed unmatched. CDR3 loop: CASSEYREGSTGELFF. In nucleotides, the CDR3 is TGTGCCAGCAGTGAATATAGGGAGGGGAGCACCGGGGAGCTGTTTTTT.

The rearrangement joins TRBV6-4 to TRBJ2-1, with 8 bases matching TRBD2. The CDR3 runs 14 residues. Germline V gives CDR1 MRHNA, CDR2 SNTAGT. Trimming took 6 bases from V and 7 from J; bases not matched to a gene: 8. CDR3 in amino acids: CASSLERGSNEQFF. DNA for the CDR3: TGTGCCAGCAGCCTAGAGCGGGGGTCGAATGAGCAGTTCTTC.

The chain carries TRBV27 and TRBJ2-7; D remains unclear. CDR3 length equals 13 residues. V lost 2 bases and J 9 bases, leaving 14 bases between the germline ends. CDR1 is MNHEY and CDR2 is SMNVEV in the germline V gene (reference sequence). The CDR3 sequence: CASSLRADLGQYF. The CDR3 DNA reads as TGTGCCAGCAGTTTAAGGGCGGATTTAGGGCAGTACTTC.

The chain is built from TRBV6-5 and TRBJ1-1, with D uncertain. Germline-derived CDR1 and CDR2 are MNHEY and SVGAGI. The V and J ends lost 6 bases and 13 bases respectively, with 18 bases between them. The CDR3 consists of 12 residues. CDR3 residues: CASRNEASAFFF. In DNA, the CDR3 is TGTGCCAGCAGAAACGAGGCGTCAGCGTTTTTCTTT.

The J gene is TRBJ2-1, the V gene TRBV2; 8 bases agree with TRBD1. CDR1 is SNHLY, CDR2 FYNNEI, per germline. After removal of 9 bases from V and 6 bases from J, the junction contained 19 bases not matched to a gene. The CDR3 extends over 17 amino acids. The CDR3 loop is CARRSTGEGTHINEQFF. The DNA for the CDR3 is TGTGCCAGGAGATCGACAGGGGAAGGCACACACATCAATGAGCAGTTCTTC.